The entry below gives a single T cell receptor (beta chain) sequence along with its context. Antigen unknown. This entry belongs to a study of T cell responses to AZD1222 COVID-19 vaccine. Study findings and constraints: Just a handful of people given AZD1222 tested seropositive at baseline. Sampling captured repertoires only after the peak T cell response. Mostly white British, mostly female donors; authors suggested clonal diversity may be underestimated.

The V gene end was trimmed by 1 base and the J gene end by 6 bases; junction bases not matched to a gene: 4. CDR1 and CDR2 (germline): LNHDA, SQIVND (reference sequence). The CDR3 contains 15 residues. Clones were read by immunoSEQ multiplex PCR, and TCRdb kept only the in-frame ones, dropping some. The sample lists 90,000 to 110,000 clones; roughly nine tenths were seen once. The source material was peripheral blood, sampled 28 days after the second AZD1222 dose. The J gene is TRBJ2-1, the V gene TRBV19; TRBD2 matches at 9 bases. This clonotype originated in an adult who received the AZD1222 COVID-19 vaccine. The CDR3, as DNA: TGTGCCAGTAGTATAGGTGGGACTAGCATCAATGAGCAGTTCTTC. It specifies CASSIGGTSINEQFF.